These T cell receptor beta chains were read from a single sample in a study of regulatory T cells in long-lasting Graves disease. TCRdb re-called the multiplex PCR reads with MiXCR, one entry per CDR3 protein. The table records roughly 420,000 distinct CDR3 sequences, 16% of them present only once. This same sample was also taken into another study, of T cells in Graves' hyperthyroidism and ophthalmopathy.

Sequencing was performed on peripheral blood mononuclear cells (PBMCs), taken at new diagnosis, from a patient treated with antithyroid drugs. The receptors here all came from a woman between 18 and 30 years old with Graves disease. The CDR3 runs from the conserved cysteine through the conserved F or W. Fields, in order: D gene, J gene, V gene, clone size, CDR3 protein, CDR3 DNA. The D gene is left open where the match is weak. Rows may omit the clone size; those that give it use once, few, many or a size class.

>.|TRBJ2-5|TRBV6-5|.
CASSYSMVRGETQYF
TGTGCCAGCAGTTACTCGATGGTTAGAGGAGAGACCCAGTACTTC
>TRBD2|TRBJ2-7|TRBV2|many
CASSGGRAGYEQYF
TGTGCCAGCAGTGGTGGAAGAGCGGGATACGAGCAGTACTTC
>TRBD2|TRBJ2-7|TRBV3-1|.
CASSQGAGLAYEQYF
TGTGCCAGCAGCCAAGGAGCAGGACTAGCCTACGAGCAGTACTTC
>.|TRBJ2-3|TRBV2|many
CASRVGDTQYF
TGTGCCAGCAGGGTTGGCGATACGCAGTATTTT
>TRBD2|TRBJ2-1|TRBV18|many
CASSPYRREGRYNEQFF
TGTGCCAGCTCACCGTATAGGCGGGAGGGCCGCTACAATGAGCAGTTCTTC
>.|TRBJ2-6|TRBV28|many
CASSFGVGANVLTF
TGTGCCAGCAGTTTCGGGGTAGGGGCCAACGTCCTGACTTTC
>.|TRBJ2-5|TRBV5-5|.
CASSWGDPWMKETQYF
TGTGCCAGCAGCTGGGGGGACCCGTGGATGAAAGAGACCCAGTACTTC
>.|TRBJ2-1|TRBV25-1|.
CASGAGAGEQFF
TGTGCCAGCGGGGCAGGGGCGGGGGAGCAGTTCTTC
>.|TRBJ1-1|TRBV12-3/TRBV12-4|many
CASGQTLNTETFF
TGTGCCAGCGGACAGACTTTGAACACTGAAACTTTCTTT
>.|TRBJ2-7|TRBV12-5|.
CASVARGSSYEQYF
TGTGCTAGTGTCGCCCGGGGGTCCTCCTACGAGCAGTACTTC
>.|TRBJ1-1|TRBV28|.
CASRPGGTPEAFF
TGTGCCAGCAGACCTGGGGGTACCCCTGAAGCTTTCTTT
>TRBD2|TRBJ2-1|TRBV24-1|many
CATSTSGTSGMTNLGEQFF
TGTGCCACCAGTACTTCCGGGACTAGCGGGATGACGAATCTCGGTGAGCAGTTCTTC
>TRBD2|TRBJ2-1|TRBV12-3/TRBV12-4|few
CASSLGTSGGDEQFF
TGTGCCAGCAGTTTAGGGACTAGCGGTGGGGATGAGCAGTTCTTC
>TRBD1|TRBJ2-7|TRBV18|.
CASSRTGSPKQYF
TGTGCCAGCTCTAGGACAGGGTCCCCCAAGCAGTACTTC
>TRBD1|TRBJ2-7|TRBV6-4|.
CASYGTGILSYEQYF
TGTGCCAGTTACGGGACAGGCATCCTCTCCTACGAGCAGTACTTC
>.|TRBJ1-5|TRBV4-1|.
CASSQVRGQPQHF
TGCGCCAGCAGCCAAGTCCGGGGTCAGCCCCAGCATTTT
>.|TRBJ2-7|TRBV28|.
CASSYTLGGAEQYF
TGTGCCAGCAGCTATACCCTGGGGGGCGCCGAACAGTACTTC
>TRBD1|TRBJ1-2|TRBV19|.
CASTLDRTGGYGYTF
TGTGCCAGTACCCTGGACAGGACGGGCGGCTATGGCTACACCTTC
>TRBD1|TRBJ1-1|TRBV5-1|.
CASAGTASTEAFF
TGCGCCAGCGCCGGGACAGCGAGCACTGAAGCTTTCTTT
>.|TRBJ2-5|TRBV20-1|few
CSARDLAAPWETQYF
TGCAGTGCTAGAGATCTAGCAGCCCCATGGGAGACCCAGTACTTC
>.|TRBJ2-7|TRBV2|many
CASSRTAIYEQYF
TGTGCCAGCAGTCGGACAGCCATCTACGAGCAGTACTTC
>.|TRBJ2-1|TRBV6-1|few
CASRNSLEKFF
TGTGCCAGCAGGAATAGCCTGGAAAAGTTCTTC
>TRBD1|TRBJ1-1|TRBV2|few
CASTRGGWSAEAFF
TGTGCCAGCACCAGGGGGGGCTGGTCCGCTGAAGCTTTCTTT
>TRBD1|TRBJ2-7|TRBV27|many
CASSPQPGQSYEQYF
TGTGCCAGCAGTCCCCAACCGGGACAGTCCTACGAGCAGTACTTC
>.|TRBJ2-2|TRBV27|many
CASSFAAGELFF
TGTGCCAGCAGTTTCGCAGCCGGGGAGCTGTTTTTT
>TRBD1|TRBJ1-1|TRBV10-3|few
CAISPTGATEAFF
TGTGCCATCAGCCCGACAGGGGCCACTGAAGCTTTCTTT
>.|TRBJ1-3|TRBV28|few
CATETPSGNTIYF
TGTGCCACCGAGACACCCTCTGGAAACACCATATATTTT